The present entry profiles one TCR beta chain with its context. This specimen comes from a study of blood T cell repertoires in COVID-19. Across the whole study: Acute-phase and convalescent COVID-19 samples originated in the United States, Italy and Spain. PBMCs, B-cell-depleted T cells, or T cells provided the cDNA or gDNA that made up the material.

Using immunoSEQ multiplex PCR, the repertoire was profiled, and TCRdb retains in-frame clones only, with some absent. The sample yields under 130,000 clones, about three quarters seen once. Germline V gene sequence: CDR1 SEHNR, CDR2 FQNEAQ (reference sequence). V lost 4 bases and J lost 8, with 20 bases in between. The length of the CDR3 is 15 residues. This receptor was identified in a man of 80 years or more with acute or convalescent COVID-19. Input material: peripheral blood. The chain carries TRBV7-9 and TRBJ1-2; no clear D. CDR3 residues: CASSSPVTSEGGYTF. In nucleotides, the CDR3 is TGTGCCAGCAGCTCCCCAGTGACTTCCGAAGGCGGCTACACCTTC.